Included here is one T cell receptor beta chain sequence, with context. Its antigen is currently unknown. The length of the CDR3 is 14 residues. Germline V lookup: CDR1 SGHDN, CDR2 FVKESK. Trimming stripped 4 bases from V and 8 bases from J, with 14 bases between. The data were obtained in a study of OX40 agonist ivuxolimab in advanced cancers. The wider study: It was ivuxolimab, an agonistic anti-OX40 (CD134) antibody, that patients were treated with.

Blood was sampled at baseline, cycle 4 day 1, and cycle 7 day 1. This table comes from immunoSEQ multiplex PCR, and its TCRdb copy is limited to in-frame clones, with some not included. In the table there are about 34,000 clones, 83% of which are singletons. Overall study findings and caveats: On average, a greater number of expanded clones characterised CD8+ T cells relative to CD4+.

This sequence joins TRBV14 and TRBJ2-2; D not resolved. The receptor was derived from an adult with an advanced solid tumor such as melanoma, head and neck, liver or kidney cancer. The specimen was CD4+ or CD8+ T cells sorted from blood, collected in a trial of the OX40 agonist ivuxolimab. The CDR3 DNA reads as TGTGCCAGCAGCCGGCAGACCCCAGCTGGGGAGCTGTTTTTT. Translated, it gives CASSRQTPAGELFF.